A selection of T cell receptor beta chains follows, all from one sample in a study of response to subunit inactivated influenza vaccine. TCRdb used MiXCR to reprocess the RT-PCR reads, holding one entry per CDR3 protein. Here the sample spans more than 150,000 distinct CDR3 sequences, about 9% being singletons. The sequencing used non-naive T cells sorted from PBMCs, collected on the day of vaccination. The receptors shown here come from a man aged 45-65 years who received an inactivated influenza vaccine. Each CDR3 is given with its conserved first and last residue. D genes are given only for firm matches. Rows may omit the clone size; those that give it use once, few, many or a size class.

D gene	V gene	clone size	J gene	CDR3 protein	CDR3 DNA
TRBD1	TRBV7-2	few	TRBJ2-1	CASSTALQGEQFF	TGTGCCAGCAGCACAGCGTTACAGGGGGAGCAGTTCTTC
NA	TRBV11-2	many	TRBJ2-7	CASSLVSRGSYEQYF	TGTGCCAGCAGCTTAGTAAGCAGGGGCTCCTACGAGCAGTACTTC
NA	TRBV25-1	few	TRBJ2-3	CASSEVRGFTDTQYF	TGTGCCAGCAGTGAGGTCAGGGGTTTCACAGATACGCAGTATTTT
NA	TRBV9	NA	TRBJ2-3	CASSLSGVRYTDTQYF	TGTGCCAGCAGCCTGTCGGGAGTGAGGTACACAGATACGCAGTATTTT
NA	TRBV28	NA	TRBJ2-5	CASSTRTGYQETQYF	TGTGCCAGCAGCACACGCACAGGCTACCAAGAGACCCAGTACTTC
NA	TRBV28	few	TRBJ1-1	CASSLTGWSEAFF	TGTGCCAGCAGTCTTACAGGGTGGAGTGAAGCTTTCTTT
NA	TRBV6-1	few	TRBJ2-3	CASSPVGQDTQYF	TGTGCCAGCAGCCCCGTGGGGCAAGATACGCAGTATTTT
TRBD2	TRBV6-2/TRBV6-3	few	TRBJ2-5	CASSHPRRGEETQYF	TGTGCCAGCAGTCATCCCCGGCGGGGGGAAGAGACCCAGTACTTC
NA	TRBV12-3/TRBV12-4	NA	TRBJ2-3	CVSSLIKGRATDTQYF	TGTGTCAGCAGTTTAATTAAGGGCAGGGCGACAGATACGCAGTATTTT
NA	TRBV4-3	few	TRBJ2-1	CASSQDQGQVYNEQFF	TGCGCCAGCAGCCAAGATCAGGGGCAGGTCTACAATGAGCAGTTCTTC
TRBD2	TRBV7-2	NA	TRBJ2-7	CASSKGLAGGYEQYF	TGTGCCAGCAGCAAGGGCCTAGCGGGAGGATACGAGCAGTACTTC
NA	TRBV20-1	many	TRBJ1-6	CSARDPDQGSSPLHF	TGCAGTGCTAGAGATCCGGACCAGGGTAGTTCACCCCTCCACTTT
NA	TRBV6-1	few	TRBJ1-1	CASSGGANTEAFF	TGTGCCAGCAGTGGAGGGGCAAACACTGAAGCTTTCTTT
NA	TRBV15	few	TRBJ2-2	CATSRALTGELFF	TGTGCCACCAGCAGGGCCCTCACCGGGGAGCTGTTTTTT
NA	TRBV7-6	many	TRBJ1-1	CASSLEQGTEAFF	TGTGCCAGCAGCTTAGAGCAGGGGACTGAAGCTTTCTTT
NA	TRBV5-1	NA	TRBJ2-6	CASSWTGEGANVLTF	TGCGCCAGCAGCTGGACGGGCGAGGGGGCCAACGTCCTGACTTTC
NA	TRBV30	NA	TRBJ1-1	CAWKVGGSRVAFF	TGTGCCTGGAAGGTGGGAGGGAGTAGGGTAGCTTTCTTT
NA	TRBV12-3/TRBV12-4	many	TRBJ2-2	CASSFWQGMAGELFF	TGTGCCAGCAGTTTTTGGCAGGGGATGGCCGGGGAGCTGTTTTTT
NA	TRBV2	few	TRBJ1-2	CGITGGSYGYTF	TGCGGGATAACGGGTGGGAGCTATGGCTACACCTTC
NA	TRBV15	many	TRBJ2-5	CATSNRGGQETQYF	TGTGCCACCAGCAACAGGGGAGGCCAAGAGACCCAGTACTTC
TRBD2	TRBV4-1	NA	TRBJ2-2	CASSQDRGGGSTGELFF	TGCGCCAGCAGCCAAGATCGCGGGGGTGGGAGCACCGGGGAGCTGTTTTTT
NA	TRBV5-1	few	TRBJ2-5	CASSLGGSGETQYF	TGCGCCAGCAGCTTGGGGGGGAGTGGAGAGACCCAGTACTTC
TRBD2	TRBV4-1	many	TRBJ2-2	CASSQVGRLAGAGAGELFF	TGCGCCAGCAGCCAAGTAGGACGGCTAGCGGGGGCCGGGGCCGGGGAGCTGTTTTTT
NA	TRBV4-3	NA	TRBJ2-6	CASSRGDSGANVLTF	TGCGCCAGCAGCCGGGGGGACTCTGGGGCCAACGTCCTGACTTTC
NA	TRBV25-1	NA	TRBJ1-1	CASSGVGPGGFF	TGTGCCAGCAGTGGAGTTGGACCTGGGGGTTTCTTT
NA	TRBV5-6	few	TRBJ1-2	CASSSRSLGDGYTF	TGTGCCAGCAGCTCGAGGAGCCTAGGGGATGGCTACACCTTC
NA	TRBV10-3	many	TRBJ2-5	CAIGDQETQYF	TGTGCCATCGGGGACCAAGAGACCCAGTACTTC
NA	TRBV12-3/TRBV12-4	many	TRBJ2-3	CASSPGGAMGTQYF	TGTGCCAGCAGCCCCGGAGGGGCTATGGGCACGCAGTATTTT